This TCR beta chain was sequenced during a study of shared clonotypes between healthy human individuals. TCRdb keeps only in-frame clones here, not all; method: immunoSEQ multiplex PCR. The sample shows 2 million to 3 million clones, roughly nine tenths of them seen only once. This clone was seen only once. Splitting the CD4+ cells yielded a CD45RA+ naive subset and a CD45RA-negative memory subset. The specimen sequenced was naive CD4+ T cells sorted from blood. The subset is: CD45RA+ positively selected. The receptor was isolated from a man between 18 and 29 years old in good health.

In nucleotides, the CDR3 is TGTGCCAGCGGGGTCGTAGGGGTTGAAAAACTGTTTTTT. It is translated as CASGVVGVEKLFF. V usage is TRBV5-6 and J usage is TRBJ1-4; the D gene is possibly TRBD1 (5 bases). The V gene's germline CDR1 is SGHDT and CDR2 YYEEEE. V was clipped by 7 bases and J by 7 bases, with 14 bases between them. The CDR3 is 13 residues long.